This T cell receptor beta chain was sequenced for a study of cytomegalovirus exposure and HLA in healthy donors. Study-wide results and limits: Owing to their indistinguishability, certain V segments, notably TRBV6-2 and TRBV6-3, were excluded. Among CMV-associated TCR beta chains, most appeared HLA-restricted in a later analysis.

CDR3 length equals 16 residues. On this clone: Its antigen is not known.

60 Vbeta and 13 Jbeta primers were used in PCR. Assay: immunoSEQ multiplex PCR; the TCRdb copy retains only in-frame clones and omits some. In the table there are 200,000 or so clones, around 84% of which are singletons. The J gene is TRBJ2-2, the V gene TRBV21-1; TRBD2, the table's D call, was not compared with the DNA. TRBV21-1 is described as a pseudogene. The sequence was collected from a woman aged 50 to 60 in good health and CMV-seropositive. The sample was PBMCs. Here the CDR3 DNA reads TGTGCCAGCAGCAAAGAAGTGGGGGGGATCACCGGGGAGCTGTTTTTT. It is translated as CASSKEVGGITGELFF.